This T cell receptor beta chain was retrieved from a study of T cell changes during pregnancy in multiple sclerosis. The table came from immunoSEQ multiplex PCR; TCRdb's copy has only in-frame clones and leaves some out. The table has some 51,000 clones, approximately 94% seen once. This clonotype was obtained from a female donor with multiple sclerosis, enrolled in a pregnancy study. Sequencing was performed on CD4+ T cells from peripheral blood mononuclear cells, taken in the second trimester of pregnancy.

The CDR3 region has the DNA TGTGCCAGCAGCTCACCGGGACAGGGAGATGAAAAACTGTTTTTT. This gives the protein CASSSPGQGDEKLFF. The chain has TRBV5-4 and TRBJ1-4, with TRBD1 matching over 9 bases. Looked up from germline, CDR1 is SGHNT and CDR2 is YYREEE (reference sequence). The CDR3 covers 15 residues. The junction had 6 bases not matched to a gene; V was cut back by 3 bases and J by 6 bases.